A selection of T cell receptor beta chains follows, all from one sample in a study of OX40 agonist ivuxolimab in advanced cancers. Only in-frame clones appear in the TCRdb table, and some are missing; sequencing was by immunoSEQ multiplex PCR. The top ten hold roughly 13% of the sample, which has about 12,000 clones, 80% to 90% seen once. The source was CD4+ or CD8+ T cells sorted from blood, collected in a trial of the OX40 agonist ivuxolimab. The receptors come from an adult with an advanced solid tumor such as melanoma, head and neck, liver or kidney cancer. Both conserved end residues are part of each CDR3. Each record gives: V gene, D gene, J gene, clone size, CDR3 DNA, CDR3 protein. D genes are given only for firm matches. Rows give clone size only sometimes, using once, few, many, or a class for an expanded clone.

>TRBV4-3|-|TRBJ2-2|-
TGCGCCAGCAGCCCCCACCCCCTCTCCACCGGGGAGCTGTTTTTT
CASSPHPLSTGELFF
>TRBV15|-|TRBJ1-5|few
TGTGCCACCAGTCCGACAGACTATAGCAATCAGCCCCAGCATTTT
CATSPTDYSNQPQHF
>TRBV13|TRBD1|TRBJ2-7|-
TGTGCCAGCAGCCACAGGGGGGACCTCGAGCAGTACTTC
CASSHRGDLEQYF
>TRBV27|-|TRBJ2-2|-
TGTGCCAGCAGTTTTGTGGGTAGCACCGGGGAGCTGTTTTTT
CASSFVGSTGELFF
>TRBV5-1|TRBD2|TRBJ2-1|-
TGCGCCAGCAGCTTAGGCGGGGGTGATCTGTTCTTC
CASSLGGGDLFF
>TRBV7-8|-|TRBJ2-7|-
TGTGCCAGCAGCTTATTCCAAGGGGTTAGCGAGCAGTACTTC
CASSLFQGVSEQYF
>TRBV11-1|-|TRBJ2-7|once
TGTGCCAGCAGCTTAATGACACTCTACGAGCAGTACTTC
CASSLMTLYEQYF
>TRBV6-5|TRBD1|TRBJ1-3|-
TGTGCCAGCAGTGCATACAGGGGAGGAAACACCATATATTTT
CASSAYRGGNTIYF
>TRBV28|-|TRBJ1-3|-
TGTGCCAGCAGGCACAACTCTGGAAACACCATATATTTT
CASRHNSGNTIYF
>TRBV6-5|-|TRBJ2-1|-
TGTGCCAGCTCCCACAGAAGCTCCTACAATGAGCAGTTCTTC
CASSHRSSYNEQFF
>TRBV6-1|-|TRBJ2-7|-
TGTGCCAGCACTGGGACTGCCTTGAGCGAGCAGTACTTC
CASTGTALSEQYF
>TRBV9|TRBD1|TRBJ1-1|-
TGTGCCAGCAGCGCCGGACAGGGTGAAGCTTTCTTT
CASSAGQGEAFF
>TRBV7-9|TRBD1|TRBJ1-2|-
TGTGCCAGCAGCCAAAGAGAGGGACAGCCCTATGGCTACACCTTC
CASSQREGQPYGYTF
>TRBV4-2|TRBD2|TRBJ2-7|-
TGTGCCAGCAGCCCAGTAGCGGGAGCCTCCTACGAGCAGTACTTC
CASSPVAGASYEQYF
>TRBV7-2|TRBD2|TRBJ2-5|-
TGTGCCAGCAGCTTACTTCGAGCGGGACGGCAAGAGACCCAGTACTTC
CASSLLRAGRQETQYF
>TRBV4-3|-|TRBJ2-7|-
TGCGCCAGCAGCCAAGATCCAGGGACATACTACGAGCAGTACTTC
CASSQDPGTYYEQYF
>TRBV2|-|TRBJ2-1|once
TGTGCCATCGACAGATACAATGAGCAGTTCTTC
CAIDRYNEQFF
>TRBV19|-|TRBJ1-6|-
TGTGCCAGTAGTGGCCCCCGGAGCTCCTATAATTCACCCCTCCACTTT
CASSGPRSSYNSPLHF
>TRBV7-8|-|TRBJ2-3|-
TGTGCCAGCAGCCCTACCCTGCTCCTAGGTGGCACAGATACGCAGTATTTT
CASSPTLLLGGTDTQYF
>TRBV30|-|TRBJ1-4|-
TGTGCCTGGAGTGTACTGTTTTTT
CAWSVLFF
>TRBV7-2|TRBD1|TRBJ2-2|medium-sized
TGTGCCAGCAGCCCTACGATGGGGACAGGGAACACCGGGGAGCTGTTTTTT
CASSPTMGTGNTGELFF
>TRBV4-2|-|TRBJ2-4|-
TGTGCCAGCAGCCAAGGCCCTTTGCGGGCCCTAGCCAAAAACATTCAGTACTTC
CASSQGPLRALAKNIQYF
>TRBV9|-|TRBJ1-1|few
TGTGCCAGCAGCCCGGACACAAACACTGAAGCTTTCTTT
CASSPDTNTEAFF
>TRBV5-3|-|TRBJ1-1|-
TGTGCCAGAAGCTATCACAGGGTAATGACTGAAGCTTTCTTT
CARSYHRVMTEAFF
>TRBV30|TRBD2|TRBJ2-2|once
TGTGCCTGGAGTGTAGTCGGGAGGGGTTTCACCGGGGAGCTGTTTTTT
CAWSVVGRGFTGELFF
>TRBV5-4|-|TRBJ2-7|-
TGTGCCAGCACCAGGGGCTACGAGCAGTACTTC
CASTRGYEQYF
>TRBV5-6|TRBD2|TRBJ2-3|-
TGTGCCAGCAGCTTGGGTTCGTGGCGGGAGGGCCGGGCAGATACGCAGTATTTT
CASSLGSWREGRADTQYF
>TRBV30|TRBD1|TRBJ2-2|-
TGTGCCACCGACAGGGGTCGAACCGGGGAGCTGTTTTTT
CATDRGRTGELFF
>TRBV19|TRBD1|TRBJ2-7|-
TGTGCCAGCCATTCCGGGACAGGTTACGAGCAGTACTTC
CASHSGTGYEQYF
>TRBV9|TRBD2|TRBJ2-2|once
TGTGCCAGCAGCGTGAGACTAGCGGGAGTTTTTACCGGGGAGCTGTTTTTT
CASSVRLAGVFTGELFF
>TRBV28|-|TRBJ2-5|medium-sized
TGTGCCAGCAGTGTTGTAGATCTCCGGGAGACCCAGTACTTC
CASSVVDLRETQYF
>TRBV5-5|-|TRBJ1-2|-
TGTGCCAGCAGGAAGGCGGGGGGAAGGGGCTATGGCTACACCTTC
CASRKAGGRGYGYTF
>TRBV7-2|-|TRBJ2-2|-
TGTGCCAGCAGCTTGACCGGGGGCACCGGGGAGCTGTTTTTT
CASSLTGGTGELFF
>TRBV7-8|-|TRBJ2-1|few
TGTGCCAGCAGCTCGACGGCGGACTACAATGAGCAGTTCTTC
CASSSTADYNEQFF
>TRBV7-9|-|TRBJ1-1|-
TGTGCCAGCCTTGGGGGCACGAACACTGAAGCTTTCTTT
CASLGGTNTEAFF
>TRBV9|TRBD1|TRBJ2-6|-
TGTGCCAGCAGCGTGGACAGGGATAGGGGGGCCAACGTCCTGACTTTC
CASSVDRDRGANVLTF
>TRBV27|-|TRBJ2-1|-
TGTGCCAGCAGTTTGGACAACCTCAATGAGCAGTTCTTC
CASSLDNLNEQFF
>TRBV6-1|-|TRBJ1-3|-
TGTGCCAGCAGTGAAAGGCAGGGAGGAACAGGAAACACCATATATTTT
CASSERQGGTGNTIYF
>TRBV27|TRBD1|TRBJ1-2|-
TGTGCCAGCAGGACCGGGACAGGGGGCTCGAGGACCTTC
CASRTGTGGSRTF
>TRBV4-1|-|TRBJ2-1|-
TGCGCCAGCAGCCAAGGGACCGTCTCCTACAATGAGCAGTTCTTC
CASSQGTVSYNEQFF
>TRBV6-5|-|TRBJ1-1|medium-sized
TGTGCCAGCAGCTTGGGACCCTTGATGAACACTGAAGCTTTCTTT
CASSLGPLMNTEAFF
>TRBV4-1|-|TRBJ1-3|-
TGCGCCAGCAGCCAAGATGGAAATTATGGAAACACCATATATTTT
CASSQDGNYGNTIYF
>TRBV5-6|-|TRBJ1-4|-
TGTGCCAGCAGCTCCCCCGGGATAACTAATGAAAAACTGTTTTTT
CASSSPGITNEKLFF
>TRBV6-1|-|TRBJ1-5|-
TGTGCCAGCAGTGAAGACAGCCATCAGCCCCAGCATTTT
CASSEDSHQPQHF
>TRBV9|TRBD1|TRBJ2-7|-
TGTGCCAGCAGCCCTAGACAGGGGTCTCCCTACGAGCAGTACTTC
CASSPRQGSPYEQYF
>TRBV28|TRBD1|TRBJ1-2|-
TGTGCCAGCAGTCTGGGACAGGGCTATAGGAGTGGCTACACCTTC
CASSLGQGYRSGYTF
>TRBV7-9|TRBD1|TRBJ2-5|-
TGTGCCAGCAGCTTACGCCAGGGGGCGCGAGAGACCCAGTACTTC
CASSLRQGARETQYF
>TRBV7-3|-|TRBJ2-5|-
TGTGCCAGCAGCTTAATAGGAGGCATCCAAGAGACCCAGTACTTC
CASSLIGGIQETQYF
>TRBV2|TRBD2|TRBJ2-5|few
TGTGCCAGCAGTAATCGGGGACTATTAGGGGAGACCCAGTACTTC
CASSNRGLLGETQYF
>TRBV6-5|TRBD2|TRBJ2-5|once
TGTGCCAGCAGGACTAGCGTCCTTCAAGAGACCCAGTACTTC
CASRTSVLQETQYF
>TRBV5-1|-|TRBJ2-3|-
TGCGCCAGCAGCGAGGAGGTCCGGACAGATACGCAGTATTTT
CASSEEVRTDTQYF
>TRBV6-1|TRBD1|TRBJ2-7|-
TGTGCCAGTGGACAGGGCTACGAGCAGTACTTC
CASGQGYEQYF
>TRBV4-2|TRBD2|TRBJ2-3|-
TGTGCCAGCAGCGAAGGACTAGCGGATAGCACAGATACGCAGTATTTT
CASSEGLADSTDTQYF
>TRBV28|TRBD1|TRBJ1-2|-
TGTGCCAGCAGTTTATCTCCAGGGGGCGGCGGCTACACCTTC
CASSLSPGGGGYTF